This is a list of T cell receptor beta chains from one sample in a study of response to subunit inactivated influenza vaccine. TCRdb reanalysed the RT-PCR reads using MiXCR and keeps one entry per CDR3 protein. The repertoire consists of around 600,000 distinct CDR3 sequences, with about 11% occurring once and the leading ten covering 9.5% to 12%. The sample was also linked to a second study, of T cells expressing NK-cell markers.

Sequenced material: PBMCs from blood, taken on the day of vaccination. Receptor source: a man between 45 and 60 years old who received an inactivated influenza vaccine. Both conserved end residues are part of each CDR3. The D gene is left open where the match is weak. Clone size is given for some rows only: seen once, a few or many times, or a class if the clone is expanded.

D: NA
J: TRBJ1-1
size: few
V: TRBV27
DNA: TGTGCCAGCAGTTTAAATCAGGGAGGCACTGAAGCTTTCTTT
CDR3: CASSLNQGGTEAFF

D: TRBD1
J: TRBJ2-5
size: NA
V: TRBV29-1
DNA: TGCAGCGTTATGAGGGGGCTACAAGAGACCCAGTACTTC
CDR3: CSVMRGLQETQYF

D: NA
J: TRBJ2-2
size: NA
V: TRBV4-3
DNA: TGCGCCAGCAGCCAAGTTGTTGCCGGGGAGCTGTTTTTT
CDR3: CASSQVVAGELFF

D: TRBD1
J: TRBJ2-7
size: NA
V: TRBV27
DNA: TGTGCCAGCAGTTCACGCGACAGGGGGCACTACGAGCAGTACTTC
CDR3: CASSSRDRGHYEQYF

D: TRBD1
J: TRBJ2-7
size: few
V: TRBV29-1
DNA: TGCAGCGTTTCCGGGACAGGGGGTTTCTACGAGCAGTACTTC
CDR3: CSVSGTGGFYEQYF

D: NA
J: TRBJ2-7
size: NA
V: TRBV5-6
DNA: TGTGCCAGCAGCGTCGGGACCCCGGGCGAGCAGTACTTC
CDR3: CASSVGTPGEQYF

D: NA
J: TRBJ2-5
size: few
V: TRBV15
DNA: TGTGCCACCAGCAGGTGGGGCGGGGCGGAGACCCAGTACTTC
CDR3: CATSRWGGAETQYF

D: TRBD2
J: TRBJ2-7
size: few
V: TRBV7-2
DNA: TGTGCCAGCAGCTTTAGCGGGAGGAAAGAGTACGAGCAGTACTTC
CDR3: CASSFSGRKEYEQYF

D: TRBD2
J: TRBJ2-1
size: few
V: TRBV28
DNA: TGTGCCAGCAGTCAACCGGCTAGCGGGGGACACAATGAGCAGTTCTTC
CDR3: CASSQPASGGHNEQFF

D: NA
J: TRBJ2-7
size: NA
V: TRBV27
DNA: TGTGCCAGCAGTTCCCCCTGGGGTGAGGGCAGGTGGGAGCAGTACTTC
CDR3: CASSSPWGEGRWEQYF

D: NA
J: TRBJ2-3
size: many
V: TRBV5-1
DNA: TGCGCCAGCAGCGAGGAGGATACGCAGTATTTT
CDR3: CASSEEDTQYF

D: TRBD1
J: TRBJ1-2
size: few
V: TRBV10-3
DNA: TGTGCCATCAGTGAGTCACCGGGACAGGGTAGCTATGGCTACACCTTC
CDR3: CAISESPGQGSYGYTF

D: NA
J: TRBJ2-1
size: many
V: TRBV6-1
DNA: TGTGCCAGCAGATGGCGGGTACCCTACAATGAGCAGTTCTTC
CDR3: CASRWRVPYNEQFF

D: NA
J: TRBJ1-1
size: many
V: TRBV2
DNA: TGTGCCAGCAGCGTCCGCAGGATGAACACTGAAGCTTTCTTT
CDR3: CASSVRRMNTEAFF

D: NA
J: TRBJ2-3
size: NA
V: TRBV12-5
DNA: TGTGCTAGTGGTCCCCACAGGGTCCTACATAGCAATCAGCCCCAGTATTTT
CDR3: CASGPHRVLHSNQPQYF

D: TRBD2
J: TRBJ2-5
size: NA
V: TRBV20-1
DNA: TGCAGTGCTAAGCGGGGGGCGGAAGAGACCCAGTACTTC
CDR3: CSAKRGAEETQYF

D: TRBD1
J: TRBJ2-1
size: NA
V: TRBV9
DNA: TGTGCCAGCAGCTTTTCCGGACAGGGCGGTGAGCAGTTCTTC
CDR3: CASSFSGQGGEQFF

D: NA
J: TRBJ1-5
size: many
V: TRBV5-1
DNA: TGCGCCAGCAGCTCGGATGGACAGAGCAATCAGCCCCAGCATTTT
CDR3: CASSSDGQSNQPQHF

D: NA
J: TRBJ1-1
size: many
V: TRBV3-1
DNA: TGTGCCAGCAGCCACAGGGCTTCGAACACTGAAGCTTTCTTT
CDR3: CASSHRASNTEAFF

D: NA
J: TRBJ2-7
size: NA
V: TRBV4-3
DNA: TGCGCCAGCAGCCAAGAACAGATTTCCTACGAGCAGTACTTC
CDR3: CASSQEQISYEQYF

D: NA
J: TRBJ2-5
size: NA
V: TRBV24-1
DNA: TGTGCCACCAGTGACTCGGAGGACACTCACCATATTCAAGAGACCCAGTACTTC
CDR3: CATSDSEDTHHIQETQYF

D: NA
J: TRBJ2-7
size: NA
V: TRBV20-1
DNA: TGCAGTGAGACCAGAGTTTACGAGCAGTACTTC
CDR3: CSETRVYEQYF

D: NA
J: TRBJ1-5
size: few
V: TRBV12-3/TRBV12-4
DNA: TGTGCCAGCAGCCCTCCGGGACACATTAATCAGCCCCAGCATTTT
CDR3: CASSPPGHINQPQHF

D: TRBD1
J: TRBJ2-7
size: many
V: TRBV20-1
DNA: TGCAGTGCTAGAGATGGGACAGTACCTTACGAGCAGTACTTC
CDR3: CSARDGTVPYEQYF

D: NA
J: TRBJ2-7
size: few
V: TRBV5-1
DNA: TGCGCCAGCAGCTTCACCCAGGGGAGCGAGCAGTACTTC
CDR3: CASSFTQGSEQYF

D: NA
J: TRBJ2-3
size: NA
V: TRBV9
DNA: TGTGCCAGCAGCCCTTCAGGGAAGCTCACAGATACGCAGTATTTT
CDR3: CASSPSGKLTDTQYF

D: TRBD1
J: TRBJ2-1
size: few
V: TRBV15
DNA: TGTGCCACCAGCAGACCGGGACAGGGAAATGAGCAGTTCTTC
CDR3: CATSRPGQGNEQFF

D: NA
J: TRBJ2-7
size: NA
V: TRBV14
DNA: TGTGCCAGCAGCCCCCCAGGAATTTCCTCCTACGAGCAGTACTTC
CDR3: CASSPPGISSYEQYF

D: NA
J: TRBJ1-1
size: few
V: TRBV7-9
DNA: TGTGCCAGCAGCTTCCCCACGGTGGGTGAAGCTTTCTTT
CDR3: CASSFPTVGEAFF

D: NA
J: TRBJ2-7
size: NA
V: TRBV12-3/TRBV12-4
DNA: TGTGCCAGCAGCCGGGGAGGACTTACATACGAGCAGTACTTC
CDR3: CASSRGGLTYEQYF

D: NA
J: TRBJ2-2
size: few
V: TRBV29-1
DNA: TGCAGCGTTGACGTCGCGAACACCGGGGAGCTGTTTTTT
CDR3: CSVDVANTGELFF

D: TRBD1
J: TRBJ2-2
size: NA
V: TRBV29-1
DNA: TGCAGCGTTGGGGTGACAGGGCCCGGGGAGCTGTTTTTT
CDR3: CSVGVTGPGELFF

D: NA
J: TRBJ2-7
size: few
V: TRBV12-3/TRBV12-4
DNA: TGTGCCAGCAGTTTAGTGAACAGCAACGAGCAGTACTTC
CDR3: CASSLVNSNEQYF